This T cell receptor (beta chain) was identified during a study of early T cells in non-severe SARS-CoV-2 infection. Study background: Unpaired chains resulted from sequencing bulk RNA of unsorted whole blood.

Germline V gene data show CDR1 as SNHLY and CDR2 as FYNNEI. The CDR3 has 13 residues. With V trimmed by 10 bases and J by 7 bases, 6 bases remained unmatched. The library protocol tagged individual cDNA molecules with unique molecular identifiers. TCRdb reanalysed the 5' RACE reads using MiXCR and keeps one entry per CDR3 protein. The top ten clones hold 7% to 10% of a sample with some 30,000 distinct CDR3 sequences, 3.5% to 4.5% of them seen once. Study findings and constraints: The matching step, a VDJdb search, favored anti-spike CD8 responses and missed private and CD4 specificities.

Ten or more counts support this clonotype. Its specificity is not known. The clonotype was recovered from an adult who was a healthcare worker with PCR-confirmed SARS-CoV-2 infection or an uninfected control (not recorded which). Sequencing input: whole blood. V gene TRBV2 combines with J gene TRBJ2-1; 11 bases align to TRBD2. CDR3 sequence (DNA): TGTGCCACCCCGGGACTAGCGGAAAATGAGCAGTTCTTC. Its translation is CATPGLAENEQFF.